The TCR beta chain described here comes from a study of cytomegalovirus exposure and HLA in healthy donors. 60 Vbeta and 13 Jbeta primers were used in PCR. Profiling relied on immunoSEQ multiplex PCR, and the TCRdb table lists in-frame clones only, not all of them. The sample table includes about 170,000 clones. The V gene lost 4 bases and the J gene lost 5 bases, with 11 bases spanning the gap. There are 13 residues in the CDR3. CDR1 MRHNA and CDR2 SNTAGT come from the germline V gene. Overall study results and limits: Most TCR sequences were seen very rarely across donors, but some public TCRs occurred in many.

Details on this clone: Its antigen is unknown.

The chain links TRBV6-4 to TRBJ1-1; TRBD1 is a possible D gene (6 bases). The sample taken for sequencing was PBMCs. The sequence derives from a woman aged 18 to 35 in good health and CMV-seropositive. The CDR3 spells CASSVERGTEAFF. DNA for the CDR3: TGTGCCAGCAGTGTTGAGAGGGGGACTGAAGCTTTCTTT.